This T cell receptor beta chain originates from a study of T cells of healthy individuals. A single record per CDR3 protein comes from TCRdb applying MiXCR to the 5' RACE reads. The table has 100,000 or so distinct CDR3 sequences, 15% to 20% seen once; the top ten hold 6.2%. The CDR3 loop spans 14 amino acids. Germline-derived CDR1 and CDR2 are SGHTA and FQGNSA. Trimming took 8 bases from V and 2 from J, leaving 14 bases between them. The TCR comes from a human donor in good health. The J gene is TRBJ2-3, the V gene TRBV7-2; the D gene is possibly TRBD2 (6 bases). The CDR3 DNA sequence: TGTGCCAGCGCTGCGGGACTCTTCACAGATACGCAGTATTTT. Translating gives CASAAGLFTDTQYF.